Listed below are T cell receptor beta chains from one sample, sequenced in a study of PD-L1 blockade in urothelial cancer. Sequenced by immunoSEQ multiplex PCR; TCRdb stores in-frame clones only, minus some. The data hold tens of thousands of clones, with roughly 89% observed a single time. The sample in question was PBMCs, obtained around atezolizumab (anti-PD-L1) treatment. The receptor set was obtained from a woman aged 55-69 years with urothelial cancer. Each CDR3 is given with its conserved first and last residue. A D gene is named only where the DNA matches it firmly. Clone size is stated in some rows and not others, as once, few, many or a class when expanded.

size	J	D	V	CDR3	DNA
NA	TRBJ2-3	TRBD2	TRBV6-1	CASSVSSGSGGDTQYF	TGTGCCAGCAGTGTTTCTAGCGGGAGTGGAGGAGATACGCAGTATTTT
NA	TRBJ2-6	TRBD1	TRBV27	CASSFWTGGSGANVLTF	TGTGCCAGCAGTTTTTGGACAGGGGGGTCTGGGGCCAACGTCCTGACTTTC
NA	TRBJ2-5	NA	TRBV7-3	CASSLSRDQETQYF	TGTGCCAGCAGCTTAAGCAGGGACCAAGAGACCCAGTACTTC
NA	TRBJ2-5	NA	TRBV10-1	CASSVPKGLETQYF	TGCGCCAGCAGTGTCCCGAAGGGGTTGGAGACCCAGTACTTC
NA	TRBJ2-1	TRBD2	TRBV14	CASNHLAGGSYNEQFF	TGTGCCAGCAACCATTTAGCGGGAGGATCCTACAATGAGCAGTTCTTC
NA	TRBJ2-3	TRBD2	TRBV6-6	CASSYFAGGPSDTQYF	TGTGCCAGCAGTTACTTTGCGGGGGGGCCATCAGATACGCAGTATTTT
NA	TRBJ2-3	NA	TRBV5-1	CASSLVQTTSTDTQYF	TGCGCCAGCAGCTTGGTACAGACAACTAGCACAGATACGCAGTATTTT
NA	TRBJ1-2	NA	TRBV5-8	CASSLVRAGGYTF	TGTGCCAGCAGCTTGGTACGGGCGGGAGGCTACACCTTC
NA	TRBJ2-7	NA	TRBV14	CASSHRVSGEQYF	TGTGCCAGCAGCCACAGGGTGAGTGGCGAGCAGTACTTC
once	TRBJ1-5	NA	TRBV2	CASSEDPRLKPQHF	TGTGCCAGCAGTGAGGACCCTCGACTAAAGCCCCAGCATTTT
NA	TRBJ1-5	TRBD1	TRBV18	CASSPRGQAQHF	TGTGCCAGCTCACCACGCGGACAGGCCCAGCATTTT
NA	TRBJ2-5	NA	TRBV6-5	CASSQGYETQYF	TGTGCCAGCAGTCAGGGTTATGAGACCCAGTACTTC
once	TRBJ2-1	TRBD2	TRBV27	CASSLYSVGGETFSYNEQFF	TGTGCCAGCAGTTTATATAGTGTGGGGGGGGAGACCTTCTCCTACAATGAGCAGTTCTTC
NA	TRBJ2-5	NA	TRBV11-3	CASSLGRERETQYF	TGTGCCAGCAGCTTAGGCCGGGAGCGAGAGACCCAGTACTTC
NA	TRBJ2-1	NA	TRBV15	CATSRELPWSSYNEQFF	TGTGCCACCAGCAGAGAGCTTCCGTGGAGCTCCTACAATGAGCAGTTCTTC
NA	TRBJ2-7	NA	TRBV7-9	CASSFVGGRTTYEQYF	TGTGCCAGCAGCTTTGTAGGTGGGAGGACCACCTACGAGCAGTACTTC
NA	TRBJ2-7	NA	TRBV6-4	CASSPISYEQYF	TGTGCCAGCAGCCCTATCTCCTACGAGCAGTACTTC
NA	TRBJ2-2	TRBD2	TRBV19	CASSIGLAGGVNTGELFF	TGTGCCAGTAGTATAGGACTAGCGGGAGGAGTAAACACCGGGGAGCTGTTTTTT
NA	TRBJ2-2	NA	TRBV5-1	CASSSSGGLNTGELFF	TGCGCCAGCAGCTCTTCAGGAGGGCTGAACACCGGGGAGCTGTTTTTT
NA	TRBJ1-1	NA	TRBV7-9	CASSLAPSGQLNTEAFF	TGTGCCAGCAGCTTAGCCCCCTCTGGACAGCTGAACACTGAAGCTTTCTTT
NA	TRBJ2-3	NA	TRBV7-2	CASSATRSVGTDTQYF	TGTGCCAGCAGCGCCACTAGGAGCGTGGGCACAGATACGCAGTATTTT
once	TRBJ1-5	NA	TRBV19	CASSALTVLGNQPQHF	TGTGCCAGTAGTGCCTTAACAGTCCTCGGCAATCAGCCCCAGCATTTT
NA	TRBJ1-6	NA	TRBV11-2	CASSLRGENSPLHF	TGTGCCAGCAGCTTACGGGGGGAGAATTCACCCCTCCACTTT